A selection of T cell receptor beta chains follows, all from one sample in a study of blood T cell repertoires in COVID-19. Produced via immunoSEQ multiplex PCR; TCRdb's table is partial and in-frame only. The table lists some 260,000 clones, just over 85% of them singletons, with approximately 1.3% in the top ten. Sequences were obtained from peripheral blood. The receptors were gathered from a man older than 75 with acute or convalescent COVID-19. CDR3s include the opening cysteine and the closing phenylalanine or tryptophan. D genes are given only for firm matches. Where a row states a size, it is once, few, many or the class of an expanded clone; other rows omit it.

d_call clone_size j_call v_call cdr3_aa cdr3_nt
. once TRBJ2-2 TRBV7-2 CASSPRLGGTGELFF TGTGCCAGCAGCCCTCGACTAGGAGGTACCGGGGAGCTGTTTTTT
. . TRBJ1-1 TRBV27 CASSALTQRNTEAFF TGTGCCAGCAGTGCCCTGACACAGAGGAACACTGAAGCTTTCTTT
. . TRBJ1-3 TRBV5-6 CASSYDISSGNTIYF TGTGCCAGCAGCTATGACATTAGCTCTGGAAACACCATATATTTT
TRBD1 . TRBJ1-2 TRBV6-5 CASSYTTGALYGYTF TGTGCCAGCAGTTACACGACAGGGGCCCTCTATGGCTACACCTTC
. . TRBJ1-2 TRBV14 CASSQDPGVNGYTF TGTGCCAGCAGCCAAGATCCAGGGGTGAATGGCTACACCTTC
TRBD2 . TRBJ2-1 TRBV6-4 CASKRDGSYNEQFF TGTGCCAGCAAGCGGGACGGTTCGTACAATGAGCAGTTCTTC
TRBD2 many TRBJ2-5 TRBV5-6 CASSLALAGSQETQYF TGTGCCAGCAGCTTGGCCCTAGCGGGGAGCCAAGAGACCCAGTACTTC
. . TRBJ1-1 TRBV7-6 CASGTRLGVKTEAFF TGTGCCAGCGGAACTAGGTTGGGCGTGAAAACTGAAGCTTTCTTT
. . TRBJ2-3 TRBV2 CASGGVEGTQYF TGTGCCAGCGGCGGGGTCGAGGGGACGCAGTATTTT
TRBD1 . TRBJ1-5 TRBV4-3 CASSQDRQGDQPQHF TGCGCCAGCAGCCAAGATAGGCAGGGGGACCAGCCCCAGCATTTT
. . TRBJ2-5 TRBV18 CASSPNHGASETQYF TGTGCCAGCTCACCAAATCATGGGGCGAGTGAGACCCAGTACTTC
. . TRBJ1-2 TRBV18 CASSLRRGVGYTF TGTGCCAGCTCGCTTCGACGGGGGGTTGGCTACACCTTC
. . TRBJ2-7 TRBV7-8 CASSLFGYEQYF TGTGCCAGCAGCCTGTTCGGCTACGAGCAGTACTTC
. . TRBJ2-2 TRBV24-1 CATSDFRQSNTGELFF TGTGCCACCAGTGATTTCCGCCAGTCGAACACCGGGGAGCTGTTTTTT
TRBD1 . TRBJ1-6 TRBV5-8 CASSLWTGYGYGPPLHF TGTGCCAGCAGCCTCTGGACAGGGTATGGATATGGTCCACCCCTCCACTTT
TRBD2 . TRBJ2-2 TRBV2 CASSETSGNTGELFF TGTGCCAGCAGTGAAACTAGCGGGAACACCGGGGAGCTGTTTTTT
TRBD2 . TRBJ2-1 TRBV5-6 CASSWNAKGLPYNEQFF TGTGCCAGCAGCTGGAACGCCAAGGGACTACCGTACAATGAGCAGTTCTTC
TRBD1 . TRBJ2-2 TRBV6-5 CASPRDRVDGELFF TGTGCCAGCCCCCGGGACAGGGTTGACGGGGAGCTGTTTTTT